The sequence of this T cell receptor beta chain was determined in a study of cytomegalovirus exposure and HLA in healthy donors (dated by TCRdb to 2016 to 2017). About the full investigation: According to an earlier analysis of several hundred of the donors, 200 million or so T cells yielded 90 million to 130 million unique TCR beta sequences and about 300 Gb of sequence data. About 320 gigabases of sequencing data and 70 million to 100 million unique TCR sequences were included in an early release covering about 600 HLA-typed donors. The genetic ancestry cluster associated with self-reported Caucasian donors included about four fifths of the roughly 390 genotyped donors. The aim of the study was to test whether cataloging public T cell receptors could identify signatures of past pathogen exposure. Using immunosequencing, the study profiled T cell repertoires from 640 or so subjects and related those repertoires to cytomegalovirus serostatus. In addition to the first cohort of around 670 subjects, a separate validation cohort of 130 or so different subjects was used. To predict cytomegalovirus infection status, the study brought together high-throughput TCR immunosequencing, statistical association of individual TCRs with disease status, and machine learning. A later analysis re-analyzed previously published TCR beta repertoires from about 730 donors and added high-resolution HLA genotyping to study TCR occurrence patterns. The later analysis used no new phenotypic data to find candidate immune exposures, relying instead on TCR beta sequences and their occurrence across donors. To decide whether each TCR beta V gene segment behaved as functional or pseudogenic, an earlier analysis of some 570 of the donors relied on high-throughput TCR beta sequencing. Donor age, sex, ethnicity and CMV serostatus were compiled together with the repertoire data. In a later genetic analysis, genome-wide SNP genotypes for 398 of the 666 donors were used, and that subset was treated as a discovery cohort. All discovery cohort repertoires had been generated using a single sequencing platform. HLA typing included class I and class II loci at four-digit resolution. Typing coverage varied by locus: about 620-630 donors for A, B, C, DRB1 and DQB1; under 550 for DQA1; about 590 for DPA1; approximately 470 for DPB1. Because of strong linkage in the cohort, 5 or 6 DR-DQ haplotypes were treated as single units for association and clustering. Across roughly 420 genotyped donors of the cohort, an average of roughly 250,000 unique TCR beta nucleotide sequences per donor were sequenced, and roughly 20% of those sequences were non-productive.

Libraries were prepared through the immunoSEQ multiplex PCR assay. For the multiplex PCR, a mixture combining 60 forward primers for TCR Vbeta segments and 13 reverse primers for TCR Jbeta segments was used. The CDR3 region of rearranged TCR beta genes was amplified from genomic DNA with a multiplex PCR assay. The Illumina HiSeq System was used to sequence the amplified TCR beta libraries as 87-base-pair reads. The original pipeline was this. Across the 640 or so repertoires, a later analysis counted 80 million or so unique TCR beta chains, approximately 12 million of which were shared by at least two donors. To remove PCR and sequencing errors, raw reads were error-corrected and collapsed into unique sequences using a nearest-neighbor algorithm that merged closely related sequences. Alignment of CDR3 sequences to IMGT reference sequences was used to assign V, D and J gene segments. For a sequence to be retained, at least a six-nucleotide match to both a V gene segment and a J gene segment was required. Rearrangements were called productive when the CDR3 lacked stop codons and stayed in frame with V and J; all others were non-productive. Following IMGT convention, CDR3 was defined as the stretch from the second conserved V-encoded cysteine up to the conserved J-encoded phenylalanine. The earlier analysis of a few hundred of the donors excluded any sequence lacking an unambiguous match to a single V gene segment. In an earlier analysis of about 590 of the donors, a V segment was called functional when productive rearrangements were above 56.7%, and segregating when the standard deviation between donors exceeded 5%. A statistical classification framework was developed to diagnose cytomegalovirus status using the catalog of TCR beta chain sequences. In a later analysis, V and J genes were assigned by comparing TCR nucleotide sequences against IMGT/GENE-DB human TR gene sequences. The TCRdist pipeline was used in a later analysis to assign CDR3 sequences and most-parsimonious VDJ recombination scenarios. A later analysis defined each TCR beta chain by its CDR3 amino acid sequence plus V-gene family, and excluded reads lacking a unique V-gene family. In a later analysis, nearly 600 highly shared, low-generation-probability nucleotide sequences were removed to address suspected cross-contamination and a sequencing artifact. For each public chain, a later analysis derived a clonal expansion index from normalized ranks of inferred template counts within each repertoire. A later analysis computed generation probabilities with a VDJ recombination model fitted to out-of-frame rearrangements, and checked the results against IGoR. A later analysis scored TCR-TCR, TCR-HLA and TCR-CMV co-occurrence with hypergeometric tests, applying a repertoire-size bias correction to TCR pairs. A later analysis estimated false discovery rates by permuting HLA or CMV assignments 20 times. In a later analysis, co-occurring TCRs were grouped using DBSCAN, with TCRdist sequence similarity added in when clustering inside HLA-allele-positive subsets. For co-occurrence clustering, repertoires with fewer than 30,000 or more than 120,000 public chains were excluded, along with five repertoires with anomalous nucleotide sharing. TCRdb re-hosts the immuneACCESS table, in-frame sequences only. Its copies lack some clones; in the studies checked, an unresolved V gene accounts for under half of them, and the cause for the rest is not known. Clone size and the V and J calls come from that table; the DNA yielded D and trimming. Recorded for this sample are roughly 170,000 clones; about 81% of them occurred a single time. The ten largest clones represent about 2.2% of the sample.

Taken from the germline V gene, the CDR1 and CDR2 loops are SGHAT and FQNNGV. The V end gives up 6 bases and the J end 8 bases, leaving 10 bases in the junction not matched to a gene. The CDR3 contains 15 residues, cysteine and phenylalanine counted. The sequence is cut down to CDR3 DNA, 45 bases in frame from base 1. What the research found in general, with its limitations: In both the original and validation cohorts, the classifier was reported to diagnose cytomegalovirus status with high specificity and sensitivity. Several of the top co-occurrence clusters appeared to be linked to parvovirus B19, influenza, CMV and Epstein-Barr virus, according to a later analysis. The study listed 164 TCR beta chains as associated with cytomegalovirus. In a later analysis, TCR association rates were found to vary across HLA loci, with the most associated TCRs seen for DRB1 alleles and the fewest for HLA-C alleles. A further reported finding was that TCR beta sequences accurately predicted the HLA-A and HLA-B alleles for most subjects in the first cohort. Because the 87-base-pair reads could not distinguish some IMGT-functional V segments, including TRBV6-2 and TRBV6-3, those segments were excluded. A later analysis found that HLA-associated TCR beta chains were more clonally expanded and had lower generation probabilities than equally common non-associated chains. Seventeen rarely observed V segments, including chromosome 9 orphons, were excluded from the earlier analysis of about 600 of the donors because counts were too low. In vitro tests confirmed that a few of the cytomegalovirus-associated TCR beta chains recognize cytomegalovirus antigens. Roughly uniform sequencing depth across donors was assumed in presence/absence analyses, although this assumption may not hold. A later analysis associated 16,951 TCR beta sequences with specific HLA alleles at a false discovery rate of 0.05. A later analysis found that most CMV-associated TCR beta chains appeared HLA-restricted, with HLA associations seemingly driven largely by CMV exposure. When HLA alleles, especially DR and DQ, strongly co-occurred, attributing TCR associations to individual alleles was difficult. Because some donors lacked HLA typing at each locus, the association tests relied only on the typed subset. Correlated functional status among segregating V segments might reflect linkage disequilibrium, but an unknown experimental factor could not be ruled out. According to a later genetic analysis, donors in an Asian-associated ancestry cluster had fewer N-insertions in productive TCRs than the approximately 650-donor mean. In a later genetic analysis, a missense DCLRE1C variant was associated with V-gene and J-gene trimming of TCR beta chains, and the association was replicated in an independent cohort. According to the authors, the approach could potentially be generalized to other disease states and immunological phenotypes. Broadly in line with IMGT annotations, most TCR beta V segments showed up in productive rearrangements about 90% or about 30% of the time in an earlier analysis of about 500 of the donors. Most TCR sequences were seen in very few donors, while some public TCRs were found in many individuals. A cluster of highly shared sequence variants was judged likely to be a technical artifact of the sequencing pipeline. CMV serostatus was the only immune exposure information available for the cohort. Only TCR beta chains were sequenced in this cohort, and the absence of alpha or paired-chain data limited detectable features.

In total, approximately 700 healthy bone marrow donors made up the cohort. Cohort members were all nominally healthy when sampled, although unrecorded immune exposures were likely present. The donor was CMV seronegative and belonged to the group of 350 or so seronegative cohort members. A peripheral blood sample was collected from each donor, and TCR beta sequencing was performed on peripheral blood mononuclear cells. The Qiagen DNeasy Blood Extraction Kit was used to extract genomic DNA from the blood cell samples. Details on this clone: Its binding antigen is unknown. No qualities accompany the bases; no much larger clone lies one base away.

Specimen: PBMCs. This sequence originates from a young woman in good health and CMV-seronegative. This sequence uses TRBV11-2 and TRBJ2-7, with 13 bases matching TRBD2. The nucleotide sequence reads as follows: TGTGCCAGCAGGACGACTAGCGGGAGGCGTGTCCAGCAGTACTTC. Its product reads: CASRTTSGRRVQQYF.